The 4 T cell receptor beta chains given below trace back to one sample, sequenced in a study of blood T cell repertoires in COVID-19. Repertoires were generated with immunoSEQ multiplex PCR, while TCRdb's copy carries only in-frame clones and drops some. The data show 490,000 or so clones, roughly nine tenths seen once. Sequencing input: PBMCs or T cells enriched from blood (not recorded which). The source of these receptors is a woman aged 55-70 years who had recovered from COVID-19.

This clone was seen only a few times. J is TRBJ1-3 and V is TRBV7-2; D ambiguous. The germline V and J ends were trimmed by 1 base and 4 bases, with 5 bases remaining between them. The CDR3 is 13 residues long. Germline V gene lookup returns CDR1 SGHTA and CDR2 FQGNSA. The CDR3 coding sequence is TGTGCCAGCAGCTTAGTTCGGGGAAACACCATATATTTT. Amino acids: CASSLVRGNTIYF.

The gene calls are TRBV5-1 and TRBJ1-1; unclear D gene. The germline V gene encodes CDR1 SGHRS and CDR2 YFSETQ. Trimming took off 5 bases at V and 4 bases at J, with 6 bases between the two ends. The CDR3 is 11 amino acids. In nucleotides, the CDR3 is TGCGCCAGCAGATCGGGCACTGAAGCTTTCTTT. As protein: CASRSGTEAFF.

The DNA of the CDR3 is TGTGCCAGCAGCCATGCCGGGACACTGAACACCGGGGAGCTGTTTTTT. Amino acids: CASSHAGTLNTGELFF. This chain links TRBV13 with TRBJ2-2; D is possibly TRBD1 (6 bases). The V and J ends lost 5 bases and 1 base respectively, with 14 bases between them. Germline lookup yields CDR1 PRHDT and CDR2 FYEKMQ (reference sequence). This CDR3 is built from 16 residues.

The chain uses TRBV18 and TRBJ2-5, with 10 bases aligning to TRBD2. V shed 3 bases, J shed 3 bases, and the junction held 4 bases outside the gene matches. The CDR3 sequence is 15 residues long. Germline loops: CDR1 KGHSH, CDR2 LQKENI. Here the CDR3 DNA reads TGTGCCAGCTCACCCGGAGCGGGGGGGGAAGAGACCCAGTACTTC. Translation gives CASSPGAGGEETQYF.